The T cell receptor (beta chain) under discussion was sequenced for a study of Graves' ophthalmopathy and Graves' hyperthyroidism. Many counts were recorded for this clonotype. The diagnosis combined clinical symptoms, thyroxine, TRAb, thyroid ultrasound and orbital computed tomography scans. RNA transcripts provided the template for amplifying TCR beta CDR3 regions. Following a first-round RT-PCR that used HTBI primers, a second-round multiplex PCR was carried out. TCRdb redid the calling of the multiplex PCR reads with MiXCR, one entry per CDR3 protein. The top ten hold around 3.1% of the sample, which has just over 400,000 distinct CDR3 sequences, under 25% seen once. Germline-derived CDR1 and CDR2 are DFQATT and SNEGSKA (reference sequence). CDR3 length: 13 residues. V gave up 0 bases and J gave up 4 bases, with 10 bases separating them.

This chain connects TRBV20-1 to TRBJ2-7; D is uncertain. The sequence was obtained from a woman under 30 with stable Graves' hyperthyroidism. The sequenced sample was peripheral blood. For the CDR3, the DNA is TGCAGTGCTAGAGAGAGGAACGGTTACGAGCAGTACTTC. Its protein is CSARERNGYEQYF.